This TCR beta chain was sequenced for a study of long-term antiretroviral therapy in people with HIV. Researchers ran immunoSEQ v3.0 at survey level. Profiled with immunoSEQ multiplex PCR; TCRdb holds only in-frame clones, not every one. The profile shows some 15,000 clones, around 80% of them singletons. In the case of this clone: The antigen remains unidentified.

Findings of the study overall: With ART, diversity went up but was still lower than in transplant donor controls. HIV repertoires spanned tighter CDR3 length ranges than controls did. Specimens of blood were obtained during about 2004 to 2017, possibly under older ART regimens.

The source is a man between 18 and 35 years old with HIV. The input for sequencing was unsorted PBMCs, taken 0.1 years after starting antiretroviral therapy.

CDR3 nucleotide sequence: TGTGCCAGCAGCACATTAACGAGCTCCTACAATGAGCAGTTCTTC. Protein sequence: CASSTLTSSYNEQFF. The V gene is TRBV7-6, the J gene TRBJ2-1; D is ambiguous. This CDR3 region has 15 residues. CDR1 and CDR2 from the germline V gene are SGHVS and FNYEAQ. Trimming took off 5 bases at V and 0 bases at J, with 11 bases between the two ends.